Following are 30 T cell receptor beta chains from one sample sequenced in a study of cytotoxic CD8 clonotypes in ibrutinib-treated CLL. Assay used: immunoSEQ multiplex PCR; TCRdb lists only in-frame clones, some missing. The sample contains about 330,000 clones, 67% of which appear only once. The sample was PBMCs, taken after 36 months of ibrutinib treatment. These receptors originate from a human donor with chronic lymphocytic leukemia.

The V call is TRBV6-5, the J call TRBJ2-1, with 7 bases fitting TRBD1. Germline CDR1 and CDR2: MNHEY and SVGAGI. Trimming cost V 6 bases and J 4 bases; bases outside gene matches: 9. The length of the CDR3 is 15 residues. CDR3 bases: TGTGCCAGCAGCGAGGGACAGTTAAGTTACAATGAGCAGTTCTTC. Translating gives CASSEGQLSYNEQFF.

This clone was counted only a few times. The rearrangement links TRBV9 to TRBJ1-1; D might be TRBD1 (6 bases). Germline V lookup: CDR1 SGDLS, CDR2 YYNGEE. This CDR3 contains 15 residues. V was cut by 3 bases and J by 0 bases, with 12 bases left in between. The CDR3 is CASSAMDSLNTEAFF. The CDR3 DNA is TGTGCCAGCAGCGCAATGGACAGCCTGAACACTGAAGCTTTCTTT. The full variable domain, its missing parts supplied by reference TRBV9 and TRBJ1-1, is DSGVTQTPKHLITATGQRVTLRCSPRSGDLSVYWYQQSLDQGLQFLIQYYNGEERAKGNILERFSAQQFPDLHSELNLSSLELGDSALYFCASSAMDSLNTEAFFGQGTRLTVV.

The V call is TRBV29-1, the J call TRBJ2-5; a weak D match, TRBD1 (6 bases). V was pared by 6 bases and J by 4 bases, with 15 bases between. The V gene's germline CDR1 is SQVTM and CDR2 ANQGSEA. The CDR3 extends over 13 amino acids. The CDR3 here is CSVYRDGPETQYF. As DNA, the CDR3 is TGCAGCGTGTACAGGGACGGTCCAGAGACCCAGTACTTC. Supplemented by reference TRBV29-1 and TRBJ2-5, the full variable domain reads SAVISQKPSRDICQRGTSLTIQCQVDSQVTMMFWYRQQPGQSLTLIATANQGSEATYESGFVIDKFPISRPNLTFSTLTVSNMSPEDSSIYLCSVYRDGPETQYFGPGTRLLVL.

The CDR3 spells CASSQGGLGEQYF. The CDR3 DNA reads TGCGCCAGCAGCCAAGGGGGACTGGGCGAGCAGTACTTC. This chain uses TRBV4-1 with TRBJ2-7; D may be TRBD2 (6 bases). The CDR3 is 13 residues long. V was cut by 1 base and J by 6 bases, with 10 bases left in between. The germline gives CDR1 MGHRA, CDR2 YSYEKL.

This clone has only a few counts. The chain combines TRBV4-1 with TRBJ1-1; D not resolved. V was clipped by 0 bases and J by 1 base, with 6 bases between them. Germline values: CDR1 MGHRA, CDR2 YSYEKL. CDR3 size: 14 residues. The CDR3 sequence: CASSQDRRNTEAFF. DNA of the CDR3: TGCGCCAGCAGCCAAGATCGGAGGAACACTGAAGCTTTCTTT.

In this sample, this clone turned up a few times. The J gene is TRBJ1-2, the V gene TRBV6-5; 7 nucleotides agree with TRBD1. The junction had 12 bases not matched to a gene; V was cut back by 4 bases and J by 7 bases. The CDR3 runs to 15 residues. Per the germline V gene, CDR1 is MNHEY and CDR2 is SVGAGI. CDR3 sequence reads: CASSLRGDSLSGYTF. Here the CDR3 DNA reads TGTGCCAGCAGTTTACGAGGGGACAGCTTGTCTGGCTACACCTTC.

The rearrangement uses TRBV27 and TRBJ1-6, with a weak D call TRBD1 (6 bases). The CDR3 is made up of 15 amino acids. Germline V gene lookup returns CDR1 MNHEY and CDR2 SMNVEV (reference sequence). Trimming removed 2 bases at V and 7 bases at J, with 12 bases between. The CDR3 DNA reads TGTGCCAGCAGTTTAGAAGGGGGGAGGAATTCACCCCTCCACTTT. Its protein product is CASSLEGGRNSPLHF.

The CDR3 sequence: CASSETGGRFKMKNEQFF. CDR3 nucleotides: TGCGCCAGCAGTGAGACCGGCGGGAGATTCAAAATGAAGAATGAGCAGTTCTTC. The chain combines TRBV10-1 with TRBJ2-1; TRBD2 matches at 7 bases. The V segment lost 2 bases and the J segment 7 bases; nucleotides outside the gene matches: 17. Germline loops: CDR1 WNHNN, CDR2 SYGVQD (reference sequence). This CDR3 has 18 amino acids.

This chain joins TRBV7-8 and TRBJ2-2, with D possibly being TRBD2 (6 bases). This CDR3 comprises 15 residues. Trimming took off 4 bases at V and 3 bases at J, with 12 bases between the two ends. CDR1 and CDR2 from the germline V gene are SGHVS and FQNEAQ. CDR3 bases: TGTGCCAGCAGCTACACGGACTACTACACCGGGGAGCTGTTTTTT. Amino acids: CASSYTDYYTGELFF.

The chain carries TRBV4-1 and TRBJ2-1; D is uncertain. CDR3 length equals 13 residues. V was trimmed by 0 bases and J by 9 bases, leaving 9 bases between them. CDR1 MGHRA and CDR2 YSYEKL come from the germline V gene. The CDR3 loop reads CASSQDLASEQFF. As DNA, the CDR3 is TGCGCCAGCAGCCAAGATTTAGCATCTGAGCAGTTCTTC.

This chain joins TRBV4-1 and TRBJ2-1; no firm D call. The CDR3 totals 16 residues. Per germline, CDR1 MGHRA and CDR2 YSYEKL. The V end lost 1 base, the J end lost 5 bases, and 15 bases lay between the germline ends. The CDR3 DNA reads as TGCGCCAGCAGCCAAGGGTTCCAGAGGCGGAACAATGAGCAGTTCTTC. Translation: CASSQGFQRRNNEQFF.

CDR3 in DNA: TGTGCCAGCAGTACACTAGCGGGAGATACGCAGTATTTT. Encoded protein: CASSTLAGDTQYF. The rearrangement uses TRBV7-6 and TRBJ2-3; 9 bases align to TRBD2. The ends lost 6 bases at V and 5 bases at J; junction bases unmatched: 3. Germline CDR1 is SGHVS and CDR2 is FNYEAQ. This CDR3 contains 13 residues.

The J gene is TRBJ2-7, the V gene TRBV4-3; maybe TRBD1 (5 bases). V was trimmed by 5 bases and J by 7 bases, leaving 15 bases between them. This CDR3 is built from 13 residues. The germline V gene encodes CDR1 LGHNA and CDR2 YSLEER. The CDR3, as DNA: TGCGCCAGCAGCGGGGCAGGGCATGGGGAGCAGTACTTC. Its translation: CASSGAGHGEQYF.

The J gene is TRBJ2-1, the V gene TRBV6-1, with no clear D. Per the germline V gene, CDR1 is MNHNS and CDR2 is SASEGT. This CDR3 has 15 residues. Between the trimmed V and J ends, which lost 6 bases and 5 bases, there was a span of 17 bases. The chain's CDR3 is CASSVWSHQHNEQFF. CDR3 in DNA: TGTGCCAGCAGCGTTTGGAGTCACCAACACAATGAGCAGTTCTTC.

The V and J genes are TRBV5-1 and TRBJ1-5; no reliable D call. Germline assignment: CDR1 SGHRS and CDR2 YFSETQ. V was cut by 0 bases and J by 3 bases, with 7 bases left in between. The CDR3 is 14 residues long. CDR3 in DNA: TGCGCCAGCAGCTTGGAGGGTTTCAATCAGCCCCAGCATTTT. This codes for CASSLEGFNQPQHF.

V is TRBV7-2 and J is TRBJ2-5; 8 bases are shared with TRBD1. CDR1 is SGHTA and CDR2 is FQGNSA in the germline V gene. Losses at the gene ends were 6 bases for V and 5 bases for J; bases not matched to a gene: 17. There are 17 residues in the CDR3. Here the CDR3 DNA reads TGTGCCAGCAGAGATCAACCAGGGGGCTGGCGTGGCGAGACCCAGTACTTC. Residues: CASRDQPGGWRGETQYF.

The V call is TRBV9, the J call TRBJ1-2; D is unresolved. V lost 5 bases and J 3 bases, leaving 5 bases between the germline ends. CDR1 is SGDLS, CDR2 YYNGEE, per germline. The CDR3 is 11 residues long. DNA for the CDR3: TGTGCCAGCAGGGACGACTATGGCTACACCTTC. It is translated as CASRDDYGYTF.

As concerns this clone: Other DNA sequences within the sample encode an identical CDR3. V is TRBV2 and J is TRBJ2-5; D uncertain. Germline V CDR1 and CDR2: SNHLY, FYNNEI. The CDR3 is 13 residues long. The V end was cut by 3 bases, the J end by 2 bases, with 7 bases between. The CDR3 DNA is TGTGCCAGCAGTGAGGGCCGACAAGAGACCCAGTACTTC. Protein product: CASSEGRQETQYF. The whole variable domain, filled in from reference TRBV2 and TRBJ2-5, reads EPEVTQTPSHQVTQMGQEVILRCVPISNHLYFYWYRQILGQKVEFLVSFYNNEISEKSEIFDDQFSVERPDGSNFTLKIRSTKLEDSAMYFCASSEGRQETQYFGPGTRLLVL.

This clone has more than one count but fewer than ten. The chain couples TRBV12-5 to TRBJ2-5, with 8 bases fitting TRBD1. J was trimmed by 5 bases and V by 0 bases; bases with no gene match: 14. CDR1 and CDR2 from the germline V gene are LGHNT and FRNRAP. The CDR3 has 18 residues. The CDR3: CASGLVQGGLSARETQYF. The CDR3 DNA sequence: TGTGCTAGTGGTTTGGTACAGGGGGGCTTATCAGCACGGGAGACCCAGTACTTC.

The chain joins TRBV9 to TRBJ2-2, with 8 bases identical to TRBD1. Trimming removed 0 bases from V and 3 bases from J; junction bases left unmatched: 10. From germline, CDR1 is SGDLS and CDR2 YYNGEE. This CDR3 comprises 18 residues. The CDR3 region has the DNA TGTGCCAGCAGCGTAGAGGTGATCGGGACAGGTTACACCGGGGAGCTGTTTTTT. It translates to CASSVEVIGTGYTGELFF.

The rearrangement uses TRBV4-1 and TRBJ1-2; tentative D call: TRBD1 (5 bases). V lost 1 base, J lost 0 bases, and 9 bases lay in between. This CDR3 is built from 15 residues. CDR1 MGHRA and CDR2 YSYEKL come from the germline V gene. CDR3 DNA sequence: TGCGCCAGCAGCCAAGTTTTAGGGGCTAACTATGGCTACACCTTC. It is translated as CASSQVLGANYGYTF.

This clone was seen more than once but under ten times. The chain uses TRBV2 and TRBJ2-1; 12 bases line up with TRBD2. The germline gives CDR1 SNHLY, CDR2 FYNNEI. The J segment lost 8 bases and the V segment lost 8 bases, leaving 4 bases of the junction unmatched. The CDR3 has 13 amino acids. The CDR3 coding sequence is TGTGCCAGCCGGACTAGCGGGACACATGAGCAGTTCTTC. Its translation is CASRTSGTHEQFF.

The chain uses TRBV6-6 and TRBJ2-3; D gene unclear. The V end was cut by 6 bases, the J end by 2 bases, with 6 bases between. Looked up from germline, CDR1 is MNHNY and CDR2 is SVGAGI (reference sequence). The CDR3 is made up of 12 amino acids. CDR3 sequence reads: CASSRSTDTQYF. The CDR3 bases are TGTGCCAGCAGCAGGTCCACAGATACGCAGTATTTT.

This chain links TRBV7-9 with TRBJ2-5, with 11 positions matching TRBD1. Germline assignment: CDR1 SEHNR and CDR2 FQNEAQ (reference sequence). The CDR3 totals 15 residues. V lost 4 bases to trimming and J lost 5 bases; unmatched junction nucleotides: 6. The CDR3 here is CASSSRDRGRETQYF. CDR3 nucleotides: TGTGCCAGCAGCTCGCGGGACAGGGGGAGGGAGACCCAGTACTTC.

A few counts support this clone. This chain joins TRBV18 and TRBJ1-1, with D possibly matching TRBD1 (6 bases). Germline V gene lookup returns CDR1 KGHSH and CDR2 LQKENI. CDR3 length equals 16 residues. Between the trimmed V and J ends, which lost 3 bases and 2 bases, there was a span of 16 bases. CDR3 in amino acids: CASSPFPDRPNTEAFF. For the CDR3, the DNA is TGTGCCAGCTCACCTTTCCCCGACAGGCCTAACACTGAAGCTTTCTTT.

This clone was found once. This rearrangement joins TRBV4-1 to TRBJ1-4, with no clear D. CDR1 and CDR2 from the germline V gene are MGHRA and YSYEKL. V was clipped by 1 base and J by 8 bases, with 17 bases between them. This CDR3 spans 16 amino acids. CDR3 amino acids: CASSQVAGPSPEKLFF. CDR3 DNA: TGCGCCAGCAGCCAAGTGGCCGGGCCCTCCCCGGAAAAACTGTTTTTT.

The rearrangement joins TRBV18 to TRBJ2-7; possibly TRBD2 for D (5 bases). CDR3 length: 16 residues. The V gene lost 6 bases and the J gene lost 2 bases, with 20 bases spanning the gap. The germline CDR1 and CDR2 sequences are KGHSH and LQKENI. CDR3 region: CASSRPTGVKAYEQYF. The CDR3 DNA follows: TGTGCCAGCTCGCGCCCCACCGGGGTTAAGGCCTACGAGCAGTACTTC.

The rearrangement uses TRBV11-2 and TRBJ2-7; no clear D. The V and J ends lost 5 bases and 4 bases respectively, with 12 bases between them. Germline CDR1 SGHAT, CDR2 FQNNGV. The CDR3 has 13 amino acids. CDR3 nucleotide sequence: TGTGCCAGCAGCCGGCAGTCATATTACGAGCAGTACTTC. As protein: CASSRQSYYEQYF. Full variable domain (outside the CDR3, taken from reference TRBV11-2 and TRBJ2-7): EAGVAQSPRYKIIEKRQSVAFWCNPISGHATLYWYQQILGQGPKLLIQFQNNGVVDDSQLPKDRFSAERLKGVDSTLKIQPAKLEDSAVYLCASSRQSYYEQYFGPGTRLTVT.

This chain connects TRBV7-2 to TRBJ2-7; D is uncertain. Germline CDR1 is SGHTA and CDR2 is FQGNSA. The CDR3 loop spans 13 amino acids. V lost 8 bases, J lost 4 bases, and 15 bases lay in between. CDR3 in DNA: TGTGCCAGCGGATTTGTGGGTCAATACGAGCAGTACTTC. As protein: CASGFVGQYEQYF.

V usage is TRBV6-5 and J usage is TRBJ2-5; D is possibly TRBD1 or TRBD2 (5 bases each). Between the trimmed V and J ends, which lost 4 bases and 4 bases, there was a span of 13 bases. The CDR3 covers 14 residues. Germline-derived CDR1 and CDR2 are MNHEY and SVGAGI. The CDR3 region has the DNA TGTGCCAGCAGTTGGGACGGCCCCGGAGAGACCCAGTACTTC. This sequence encodes CASSWDGPGETQYF.